In this sample, the clone carrying this T cell receptor (beta chain) is medium-sized. The target antigen is unknown. The Oncomine TCR Beta short-read assay was applied to DNA of cultured CD4+ T cells. A single record per CDR3 protein comes from TCRdb applying MiXCR to the PCR reads. The sample records about 19,000 distinct CDR3 sequences, 20% to 25% being singletons. The data stem from a study of vaccination and CD4 T cells after COVID-19. Treatment noted: roughly ten-day PBMC culture with coronavirus spike peptide pools or control peptides (ViraFEST assay). Germline V lookup: CDR1 MNHNS, CDR2 SASEGT. This CDR3 is 12 amino acids long. The V and J ends lost 6 bases and 4 bases, in that order; junction bases with no gene match: 2.

The TCR originated in a human donor with COVID-19. The specimen was cultured CD4+ T cells from blood. The rearrangement joins TRBV6-1 to TRBJ1-2, with 7 bases matching TRBD1. The chain's CDR3 is CASRRDSYGYTF. The CDR3 DNA sequence: TGTGCCAGCAGAAGGGACAGCTATGGCTACACCTTC.